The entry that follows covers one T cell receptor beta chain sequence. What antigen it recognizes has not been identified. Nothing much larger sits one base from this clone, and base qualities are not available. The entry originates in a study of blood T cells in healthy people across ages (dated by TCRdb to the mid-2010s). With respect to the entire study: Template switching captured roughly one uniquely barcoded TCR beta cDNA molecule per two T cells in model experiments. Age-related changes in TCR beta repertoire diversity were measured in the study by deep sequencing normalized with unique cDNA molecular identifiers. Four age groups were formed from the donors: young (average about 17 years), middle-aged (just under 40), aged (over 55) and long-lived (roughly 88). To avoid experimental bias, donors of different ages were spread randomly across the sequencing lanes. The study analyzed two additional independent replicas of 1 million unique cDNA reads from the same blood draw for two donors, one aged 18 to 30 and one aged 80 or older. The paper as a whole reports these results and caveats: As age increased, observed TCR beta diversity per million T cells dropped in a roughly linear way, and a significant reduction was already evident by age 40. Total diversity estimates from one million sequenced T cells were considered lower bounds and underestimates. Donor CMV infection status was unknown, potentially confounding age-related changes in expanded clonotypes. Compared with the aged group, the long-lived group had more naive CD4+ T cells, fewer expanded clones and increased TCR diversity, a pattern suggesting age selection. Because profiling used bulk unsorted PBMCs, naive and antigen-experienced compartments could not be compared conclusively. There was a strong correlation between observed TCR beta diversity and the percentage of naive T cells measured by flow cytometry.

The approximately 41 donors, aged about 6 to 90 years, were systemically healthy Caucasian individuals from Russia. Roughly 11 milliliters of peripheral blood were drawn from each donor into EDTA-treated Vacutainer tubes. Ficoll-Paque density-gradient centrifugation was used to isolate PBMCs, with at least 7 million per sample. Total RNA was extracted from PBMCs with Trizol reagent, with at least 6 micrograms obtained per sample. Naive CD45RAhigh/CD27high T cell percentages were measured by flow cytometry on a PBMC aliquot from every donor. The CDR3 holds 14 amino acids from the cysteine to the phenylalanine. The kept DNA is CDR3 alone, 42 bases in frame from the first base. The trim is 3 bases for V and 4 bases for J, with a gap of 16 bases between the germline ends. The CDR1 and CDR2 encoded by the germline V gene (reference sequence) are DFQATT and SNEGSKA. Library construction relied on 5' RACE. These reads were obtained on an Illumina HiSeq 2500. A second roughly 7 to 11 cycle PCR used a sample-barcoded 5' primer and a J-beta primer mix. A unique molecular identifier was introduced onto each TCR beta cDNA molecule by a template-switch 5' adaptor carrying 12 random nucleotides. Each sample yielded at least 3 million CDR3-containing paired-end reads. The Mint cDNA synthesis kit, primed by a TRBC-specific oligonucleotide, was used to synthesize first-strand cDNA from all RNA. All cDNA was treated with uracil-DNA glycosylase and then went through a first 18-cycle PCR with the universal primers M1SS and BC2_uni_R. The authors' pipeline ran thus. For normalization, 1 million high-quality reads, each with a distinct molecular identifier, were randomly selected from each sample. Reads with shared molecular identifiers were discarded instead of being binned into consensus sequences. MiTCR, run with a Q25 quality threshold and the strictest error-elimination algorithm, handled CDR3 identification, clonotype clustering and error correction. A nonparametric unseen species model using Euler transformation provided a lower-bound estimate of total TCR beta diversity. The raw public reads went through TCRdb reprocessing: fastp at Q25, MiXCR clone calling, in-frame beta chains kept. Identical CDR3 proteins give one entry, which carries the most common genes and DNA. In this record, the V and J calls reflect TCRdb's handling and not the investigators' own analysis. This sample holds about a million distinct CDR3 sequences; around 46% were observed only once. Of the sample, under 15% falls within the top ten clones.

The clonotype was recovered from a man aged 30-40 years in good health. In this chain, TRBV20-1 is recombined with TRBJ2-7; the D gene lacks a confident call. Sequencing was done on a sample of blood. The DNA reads TGCAGTGCTAGGACCGGTCAACCCGCGTACGAGCAGTACTTC. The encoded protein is CSARTGQPAYEQYF.